This is a list of T cell receptor beta chains from one sample in a study of regulatory T cells. The data were produced by immunoSEQ multiplex PCR, yet TCRdb's version contains in-frame clones alone and is incomplete. This sample carries more than 15,000 clones, around 84% of them seen once, and the ten largest clones take roughly 7.3%. Sequenced sample: conventional CD4+ T cells sorted from blood. Receptors originate from a person aged 30-39 years with CD3G deficiency. CDR3s include the opening cysteine and the closing phenylalanine or tryptophan. D genes are given only for firm matches. A clone size is listed for some rows: how often the clone was seen (once, few, many), or a class if it is expanded.

CDR3aa | CDR3nt | abundance | j_gene | d_gene | v_gene
CASSQGAGGPFF | TGTGCCAGCAGTCAAGGGGCCGGAGGGCCCTTTTTT | - | TRBJ1-5 | - | TRBV28
CASSIRAGQGYGYTF | TGTGCCAGTAGTATAAGAGCGGGACAGGGCTATGGCTACACCTTC | - | TRBJ1-2 | TRBD1 | TRBV19
CASSLRGTQPQHF | TGTGCCAGCAGTTTGAGGGGAACCCAGCCCCAGCATTTT | - | TRBJ1-5 | - | TRBV28
CASSEDRAHGNTIYF | TGTGCCAGCAGTGAGGACAGGGCCCATGGAAACACCATATATTTT | - | TRBJ1-3 | TRBD1 | TRBV6-6
CASRAIQGATTGELFF | TGTGCCAGCAGAGCCATACAGGGGGCGACCACCGGGGAGCTGTTTTTT | - | TRBJ2-2 | TRBD1 | TRBV27
CASSLDTNTGELFF | TGTGCCAGCAGCTTAGATACTAACACCGGGGAGCTGTTTTTT | - | TRBJ2-2 | - | TRBV7-9
CASSYFGLGGNEQFF | TGTGCCAGCAGCTACTTTGGGCTGGGAGGGAATGAGCAGTTCTTC | - | TRBJ2-1 | TRBD2 | TRBV7-8
CASSYGQIGSGTEAFF | TGTGCCAGCAGTTACGGACAGATAGGTAGCGGCACTGAAGCTTTCTTT | - | TRBJ1-1 | - | TRBV6-6
CASSIRHQSTNEKLFF | TGTGCCAGTAGTATCCGACACCAGTCAACTAATGAAAAACTGTTTTTT | few | TRBJ1-4 | - | TRBV19
CASSISAFGTEAFF | TGTGCCAGTAGTATTTCCGCATTCGGCACTGAAGCTTTCTTT | - | TRBJ1-1 | - | TRBV19
CASSNRHNEQFF | TGTGCCAGTAGTAACCGTCACAATGAGCAGTTCTTC | - | TRBJ2-1 | - | TRBV19
CAISDPGSSTSQTDTQYF | TGTGCCATCAGTGACCCGGGGTCCTCGACTAGCCAGACAGATACGCAGTATTTT | - | TRBJ2-3 | TRBD2 | TRBV10-3
CASSHAGTGRNGYTF | TGTGCCAGCAGTCACGCCGGGACAGGGAGGAATGGCTACACCTTC | once | TRBJ1-2 | TRBD1 | TRBV6-6
CASRGRVAGQETQYF | TGTGCCAGCAGGGGCAGGGTAGCGGGGCAAGAGACCCAGTACTTC | - | TRBJ2-5 | TRBD2 | TRBV28
CASSMTGGGNQPQHF | TGTGCCAGTAGTATGACCGGGGGCGGCAATCAGCCCCAGCATTTT | - | TRBJ1-5 | - | TRBV19
CASSPTRVWNTEAFF | TGTGCCAGCTCACCAACAAGGGTATGGAACACTGAAGCTTTCTTT | - | TRBJ1-1 | - | TRBV18
CASSFWTGVKTEAFF | TGTGCCAGCAGTTTTTGGACAGGGGTAAAAACTGAAGCTTTCTTT | few | TRBJ1-1 | TRBD1 | TRBV7-9
CASSGRDRSYEQYF | TGTGCCAGCAGTGGTCGGGACCGTTCCTACGAGCAGTACTTC | - | TRBJ2-7 | - | TRBV6-1
CASSPPGPNQPQHF | TGTGCCAGCAGCCCACCGGGACCCAATCAGCCCCAGCATTTT | - | TRBJ1-5 | - | TRBV28
CASSPLRDSYSNQPQHF | TGTGCCAGCTCACCACTCCGGGACAGCTATAGCAATCAGCCCCAGCATTTT | - | TRBJ1-5 | TRBD1 | TRBV18
CASSASLFYGYTF | TGTGCCAGCAGTGCCAGTCTCTTCTATGGCTACACCTTC | - | TRBJ1-2 | - | TRBV28
CASSNRAMNTEAFF | TGTGCCAGTAGTAACAGGGCTATGAACACTGAAGCTTTCTTT | - | TRBJ1-1 | - | TRBV19
CASSWGGSRGTEAFF | TGTGCCAGCAGTTGGGGGGGCTCACGGGGCACTGAAGCTTTCTTT | - | TRBJ1-1 | - | TRBV28